The next 27 T cell receptor beta chains were all read from a single sample in a study of cytomegalovirus exposure and HLA in healthy donors. Primers: 60 Vbeta forward and 13 Jbeta reverse. Sequenced by immunoSEQ multiplex PCR; TCRdb stores in-frame clones only, minus some. The table lists fewer than 65,000 clones, 60% to 85% of them singletons. The material sequenced was PBMCs. All receptors derive from a woman aged 40 to 50 in good health and CMV-seropositive.

This clone occurred once. This sequence joins TRBV6-5 and TRBJ1-6; possibly TRBD1 for D (5 bases). Trimming shortened V by 2 bases and J by 7 bases, and 12 bases separated the two germline ends. Germline lookup yields CDR1 MNHEY and CDR2 SVGAGI. The CDR3 loop spans 15 amino acids. The CDR3 reads CASSYGAGINSPLHF. CDR3 in DNA: TGTGCCAGCAGTTACGGTGCAGGGATCAATTCACCCCTCCACTTT.

A remark on this clone: The junction shows a germline mismatch at one end, possibly a read error. Other DNA sequences from this sample encode an identical CDR3 as well. This chain links TRBV29-1 with TRBJ1-1, with D possibly being TRBD1 (6 bases). Germline-derived CDR1 and CDR2 are SQVTM and ANQGSEA. CDR3 length equals 13 residues. CDR3 region: CSVHRERNTEAFF. The CDR3 DNA reads as TGCAGCGTGCACAGGGAAAGGAACACTGAGGCTTTCTTT.

Concerning this clone itself: Other DNA sequences within the sample encode an identical CDR3. The chain employs TRBV5-6 and TRBJ1-1; 8 bases fit TRBD1. Germline V gene data show CDR1 as SGHDT and CDR2 as YYEEEE. With V trimmed by 5 bases and J by 1 base, 16 bases remained unmatched. The CDR3 is 18 residues long. CDR3: CASSIRQGRMVKNTEAFF. Written as DNA, the CDR3 is TGTGCCAGCAGTATCCGACAGGGGAGAATGGTTAAGAACACTGAAGCTTTCTTT. Combining the CDR3 with reference TRBV5-6 and TRBJ1-1 gives the whole variable domain DAGVTQSPTHLIKTRGQQVTLRCSPKSGHDTVSWYQQALGQGPQFIFQYYEEEERQRGNFPDRFSGHQFPNYSSELNVNALLLGDSALYLCASSIRQGRMVKNTEAFFGQGTRLTVV.

Only a few counts were recorded for this clone. The V gene is TRBV9, the J gene TRBJ2-3, with 9 bases aligning to TRBD1. The CDR3 is made up of 15 amino acids. Germline CDR1 is SGDLS and CDR2 is YYNGEE. Trimming at V came to 0 bases and at J to 4 bases, leaving 3 bases not matched to a gene. DNA of the CDR3: TGTGCCAGCAGCGTAGGACAGGGGGTCCCAGATACGCAGTATTTT. Translating it yields CASSVGQGVPDTQYF. Looking up the rest from reference TRBV9 and TRBJ2-3 gives the full variable domain: DSGVTQTPKHLITATGQRVTLRCSPRSGDLSVYWYQQSLDQGLQFLIQYYNGEERAKGNILERFSAQQFPDLHSELNLSSLELGDSALYFCASSVGQGVPDTQYFGPGTRLTVL.

J is TRBJ1-6 and V is TRBV4-2; the D gene is possibly TRBD1 (5 bases). Per germline, CDR1 LGHNA and CDR2 YNFKEQ. V was clipped by 1 base and J by 14 bases, with 18 bases between them. There are 15 residues in the CDR3. CDR3 amino acids: CASSQGGDPMSSLHF. The CDR3 DNA reads TGTGCCAGCAGCCAAGGGGGGGACCCGATGTCTTCCCTCCACTTT.

This clone was found a few times. J is TRBJ1-6 and V is TRBV6-1; D is possibly TRBD1 (6 bases). The CDR3 is made up of 15 amino acids. Germline CDR1 is MNHNS and CDR2 is SASEGT. The germline V and J ends were trimmed by 2 bases and 10 bases, with 15 bases remaining between them. In DNA form, the CDR3 reads TGTGCCAGCAGTGAAAAGGGGGGGGAGGTCTCACCCCTCCACTTT. As protein: CASSEKGGEVSPLHF.

The V call is TRBV7-9, the J call TRBJ1-4; 9 bases match TRBD1. Trimming cost V 4 bases and J 5 bases; bases outside gene matches: 5. Germline loops: CDR1 SEHNR, CDR2 FQNEAQ (reference sequence). The CDR3 runs to 15 residues. CDR3 sequence: CASSSWTGANEKLFF. As DNA, the CDR3 is TGTGCCAGCAGCTCCTGGACAGGGGCAAATGAAAAACTGTTTTTT. The full variable domain, its missing parts supplied by reference TRBV7-9 and TRBJ1-4, is DTGVSQNPRHKITKRGQNVTFRCDPISEHNRLYWYRQTLGQGPEFLTYFQNEAQLEKSRLLSDRFSAERPKGSFSTLEIQRTEQGDSAMYLCASSSWTGANEKLFFGSGTQLSVL.

The chain is built from TRBV25-1 and TRBJ2-7; tentative D call: TRBD1 (6 bases). Trimming took 2 bases from V and 1 from J, leaving 9 bases between them. The CDR3 spans 14 residues. CDR1 MGHDK and CDR2 SYGVNS come from the germline V gene. The CDR3 reads CASSEGQGSYEQYF. DNA for the CDR3: TGTGCCAGCAGTGAAGGGCAGGGGTCCTACGAGCAGTACTTC.

This clone came up once. The V call is TRBV2, the J call TRBJ2-6; D may be TRBD1 (5 bases). The germline gives CDR1 SNHLY, CDR2 FYNNEI. Trimming cost V 4 bases and J 0 bases, with 7 bases left between them. The length of the CDR3 is 15 residues. The CDR3 region has the DNA TGTGCCAGCAGTGGACAGTTCTCTGGGGCCAACGTCCTGACTTTC. This sequence encodes CASSGQFSGANVLTF.

Written as DNA, the CDR3 is TGTGCCAGTAGTATATCCAGGGAAACCGGGGAGCTGTTTTTT. It yields the protein CASSISRETGELFF. The rearrangement joins TRBV19 to TRBJ2-2, with D maybe TRBD1 (5 bases). The CDR3 length is 14 residues. Germline CDR1 reads LNHDA; CDR2 reads SQIVND (reference sequence). The V end was cut by 2 bases, the J end by 5 bases, with 9 bases between.

The rearrangement joins TRBV30 to TRBJ2-5, with 7 bases fitting TRBD2. The CDR3 runs to 14 residues. Losses at the gene ends were 0 bases for V and 4 bases for J; bases not matched to a gene: 5. The germline gives CDR1 GTSNPN, CDR2 SVGIG (reference sequence). The CDR3 loop is CAWSVVGGGETQYF. Here the CDR3 DNA reads TGTGCCTGGAGTGTAGTGGGGGGGGGAGAGACCCAGTACTTC.

The rearrangement joins TRBV7-9 to TRBJ2-3; TRBD1 might be the D (5 bases). This CDR3 comprises 15 residues. CDR1 and CDR2 (germline): SEHNR, FQNEAQ (reference sequence). The V end lost 3 bases, the J end lost 0 bases, and 10 bases lay between the germline ends. The CDR3 region has the DNA TGTGCCAGCAGCTTTCAGGGAACTAGCACAGATACGCAGTATTTT. This translates into CASSFQGTSTDTQYF.

The rearrangement links TRBV5-4 to TRBJ1-1, with D possibly matching TRBD1 (6 bases). V lost 4 bases to trimming and J lost 1 base, with 14 bases between them. The CDR3 totals 15 residues. Germline CDR1 is SGHNT and CDR2 is YYREEE (reference sequence). The CDR3: CASSVKTGSNTEAFF. In DNA form, the CDR3 reads TGTGCCAGCAGCGTTAAGACAGGTTCGAACACTGAAGCTTTCTTT.

The chain joins TRBV6-5 to TRBJ1-6, with 9 bases fitting TRBD1. Germline trimming cut 5 bases from V and 9 bases from J; bases unmatched to any gene: 8. The CDR3 loop spans 15 amino acids. Germline loops: CDR1 MNHEY, CDR2 SVGAGI. In DNA, the CDR3 is TGTGCCAGCAGTCACACACGGACAGGGGTTTCACCCCTCCACTTT. Translating gives CASSHTRTGVSPLHF.

This clone was recorded a few times. V usage is TRBV2 and J usage is TRBJ1-4; D gene ambiguous. CDR1 SNHLY and CDR2 FYNNEI come from the germline V gene. Trimming took 2 bases from V and 7 from J, leaving 11 bases between them. The CDR3 covers 14 residues. DNA for the CDR3: TGTGCCAGCAGTGAATTGAGGGTTGGTGAAAAACTGTTTTTT. This encodes CASSELRVGEKLFF.

The chain combines TRBV19 with TRBJ2-1; 8 bases fit TRBD2. Germline V gene data show CDR1 as LNHDA and CDR2 as SQIVND (reference sequence). The CDR3 contains 15 residues. V dropped 2 bases and J dropped 4; count of bases not matched to a gene: 4. Here the CDR3 reads CASSIKAGVYNEQFF. The CDR3 region has the DNA TGTGCCAGTAGTATAAAAGCGGGGGTATACAATGAGCAGTTCTTC.

V is TRBV9 and J is TRBJ1-4, with D uncertain. The V end lost 0 bases, the J end lost 3 bases, and 6 bases lay between the germline ends. Germline-derived CDR1 and CDR2 are SGDLS and YYNGEE. The CDR3 runs to 14 residues. CDR3 sequence reads: CASSVGVANEKLFF. Written as DNA, the CDR3 is TGTGCCAGCAGCGTAGGAGTCGCTAATGAAAAACTGTTTTTT.

The chain carries TRBV5-1 and TRBJ2-3, with 8 bases that match TRBD1. There are 15 residues in the CDR3. Trimming at V came to 4 bases and at J to 1 base, leaving 5 bases not matched to a gene. Germline V gene lookup returns CDR1 SGHRS and CDR2 YFSETQ. The CDR3 DNA sequence: TGCGCCAGCAGCCCCGGACAGGGTCGCACAGATACGCAGTATTTT. Translated: CASSPGQGRTDTQYF.

CDR3 amino acids: CASSPQQGSNEKLFF. The CDR3 region has the DNA TGTGCCAGCAGCCCGCAACAGGGTTCTAATGAAAAACTGTTTTTT. The chain employs TRBV7-2 and TRBJ1-4; D might be TRBD1 (6 bases). V was cut by 5 bases and J by 3 bases, with 13 bases left in between. CDR1 SGHTA and CDR2 FQGNSA come from the germline V gene. This CDR3 has 15 residues.

J is TRBJ1-2 and V is TRBV10-3; possible D gene TRBD1, 6 bases. V lost 4 bases and J lost 7, with 10 bases in between. CDR1 is ENHRY and CDR2 is SYGVKD in the germline V gene. The CDR3 consists of 12 residues. CDR3 bases: TGTGCCATCAGTGTACAGGGTGGTGGCTACACCTTC. Translation: CAISVQGGGYTF.

The chain is built from TRBV14 and TRBJ2-7, with D possibly matching TRBD2 (5 bases). Trimming left V 5 bases short and J 4 bases short, with 9 bases between. Germline V CDR1 and CDR2: SGHDN, FVKESK. This CDR3 region has 12 residues. The CDR3 sequence: CASSGPGYEQYF. Here the CDR3 DNA reads TGTGCCAGCAGCGGACCGGGATACGAGCAGTACTTC.

V is TRBV19 and J is TRBJ1-2; D unclear. The CDR3 has 12 residues. Germline CDR1 reads LNHDA; CDR2 reads SQIVND (reference sequence). Between the trimmed V and J ends, which lost 4 bases and 1 base, there was a span of 4 bases. The chain's CDR3 is CASSNGNYGYTF. As DNA, the CDR3 is TGTGCCAGTAGTAACGGTAACTATGGCTACACCTTC.

The J gene is TRBJ2-7, the V gene TRBV2; TRBD2 aligns across 8 bases. The CDR3 extends over 15 amino acids. The germline V gene has CDR1 SNHLY and CDR2 FYNNEI. The V gene end was trimmed by 4 bases and the J gene end by 4 bases; junction bases not matched to a gene: 9. CDR3 nucleotides: TGTGCCAGCAGTGCCTCCGGGGGGGCCTTATACGAGCAGTACTTC. It encodes CASSASGGALYEQYF.

This chain uses TRBV7-9 with TRBJ2-6; the D gene is possibly TRBD2 (5 bases). Germline CDR1 and CDR2: SEHNR and FQNEAQ (reference sequence). The CDR3 totals 15 residues. Trimming removed 3 bases at V and 4 bases at J, with 10 bases between. The CDR3 here is CASSFSRAGANVLTF. In DNA form, the CDR3 reads TGTGCCAGCAGCTTCTCGAGGGCGGGGGCCAACGTCCTGACTTTC. The whole variable domain, filled in from reference TRBV7-9 and TRBJ2-6, reads DTGVSQNPRHKITKRGQNVTFRCDPISEHNRLYWYRQTLGQGPEFLTYFQNEAQLEKSRLLSDRFSAERPKGSFSTLEIQRTEQGDSAMYLCASSFSRAGANVLTFGAGSRLTVL.

The chain is built from TRBV30 and TRBJ2-1; 9 bases are shared with TRBD2. V gave up 7 bases and J gave up 8 bases; unmatched junction bases: 9. The CDR3 is 13 residues long. Germline CDR1 reads GTSNPN; CDR2 reads SVGIG (reference sequence). This CDR3 is CASTAGGRDEQFF. The CDR3 DNA follows: TGTGCCTCCACAGCGGGGGGCAGGGATGAGCAGTTCTTC.

This sequence joins TRBV11-2 and TRBJ2-1, with D uncertain. The CDR3 is made up of 15 amino acids. The germline gives CDR1 SGHAT, CDR2 FQNNGV. V was cut by 5 bases and J by 5 bases, with 16 bases left in between. The CDR3 loop is CASSLFPGRDNEQFF. The CDR3 DNA reads TGTGCCAGCAGCCTATTTCCCGGCCGGGACAATGAGCAGTTCTTC.

This clone was counted only a few times. The chain carries TRBV2 and TRBJ1-1, with TRBD1 matching 7 bases. CDR1 is SNHLY, CDR2 FYNNEI, per germline. This CDR3 is 15 amino acids long. V lost 6 bases and J lost 1; bases outside the gene matches: 8. CDR3 protein: CASRRAGGANTEAFF. DNA for the CDR3: TGTGCCAGCAGGCGGGCAGGGGGAGCGAACACTGAAGCTTTCTTT.